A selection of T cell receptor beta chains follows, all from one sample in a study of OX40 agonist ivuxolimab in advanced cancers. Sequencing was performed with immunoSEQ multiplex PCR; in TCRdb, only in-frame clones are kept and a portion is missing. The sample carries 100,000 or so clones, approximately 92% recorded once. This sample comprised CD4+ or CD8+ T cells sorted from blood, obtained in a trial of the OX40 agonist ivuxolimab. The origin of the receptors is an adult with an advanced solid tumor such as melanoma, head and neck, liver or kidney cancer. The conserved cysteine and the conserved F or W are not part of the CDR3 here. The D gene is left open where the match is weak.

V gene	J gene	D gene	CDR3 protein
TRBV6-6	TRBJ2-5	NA	ASSPNRGSPQETQY
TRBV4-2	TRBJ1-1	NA	ASSLAGRTEAF
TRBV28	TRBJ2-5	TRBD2	ASSFNSGGFQETQY
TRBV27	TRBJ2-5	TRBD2	ASSLLAEETQY
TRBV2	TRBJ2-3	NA	ASRPRLRGGTDTQY
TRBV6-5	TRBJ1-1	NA	ASSYSENTEAF
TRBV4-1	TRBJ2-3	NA	ASSQGAPSTDTQY
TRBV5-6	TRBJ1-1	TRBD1	ASSFERQGAEVNTEAF
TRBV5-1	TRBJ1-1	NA	ASSSEGGTEAF
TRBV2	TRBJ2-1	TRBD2	ASSVAGGPDEQF
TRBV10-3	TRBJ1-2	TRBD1	AIGEQGAIDGYT
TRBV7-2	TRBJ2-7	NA	ASSQGGVYEQY
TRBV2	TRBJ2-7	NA	ASLPPGRAYEQY
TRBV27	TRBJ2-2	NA	ASSFRGGQRSGELF
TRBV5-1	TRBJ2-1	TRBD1	ASRDSYNEQF
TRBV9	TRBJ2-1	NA	ASSVAGVLGNEQF
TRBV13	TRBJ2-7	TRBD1	ASSLAGQGPYEQY
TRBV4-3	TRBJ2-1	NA	ASSQVWNEQF
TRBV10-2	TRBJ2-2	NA	ASSPTGFAGELF
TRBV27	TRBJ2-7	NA	ASSLNPLKGELYEQY
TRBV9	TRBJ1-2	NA	ASSVDSNYGYT
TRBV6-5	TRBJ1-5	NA	ASMSMQASNQPQH
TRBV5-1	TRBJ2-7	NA	ASSLSKSYEQY
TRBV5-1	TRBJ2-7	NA	ASSLSGPSYEQY
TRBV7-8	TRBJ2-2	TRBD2	ASSQPGLAAGELF
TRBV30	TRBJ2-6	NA	AWRGKTVSGANVLT
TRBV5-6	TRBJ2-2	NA	ASSFGTAGASTGELF
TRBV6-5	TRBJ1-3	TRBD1	ASSYTIQGDTIY
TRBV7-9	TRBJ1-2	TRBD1	ASSRQGEGYGYT
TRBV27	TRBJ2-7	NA	ASSLWGGEQY
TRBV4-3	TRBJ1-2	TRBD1	ASSPNSYRGNYGYT